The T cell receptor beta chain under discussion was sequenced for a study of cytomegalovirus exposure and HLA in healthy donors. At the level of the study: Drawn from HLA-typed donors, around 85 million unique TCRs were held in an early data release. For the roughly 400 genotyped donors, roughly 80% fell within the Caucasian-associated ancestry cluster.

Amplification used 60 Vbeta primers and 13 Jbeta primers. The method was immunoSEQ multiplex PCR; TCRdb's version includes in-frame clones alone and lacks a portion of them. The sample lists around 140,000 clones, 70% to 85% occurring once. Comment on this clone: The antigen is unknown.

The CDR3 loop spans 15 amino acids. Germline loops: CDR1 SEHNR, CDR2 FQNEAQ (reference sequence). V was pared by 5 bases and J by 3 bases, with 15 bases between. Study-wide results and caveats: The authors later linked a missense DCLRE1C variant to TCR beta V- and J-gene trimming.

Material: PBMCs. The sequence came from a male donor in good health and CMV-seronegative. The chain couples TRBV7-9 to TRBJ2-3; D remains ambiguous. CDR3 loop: CASSLSAHSTDTQYF. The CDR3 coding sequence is TGTGCCAGCAGCCTTTCTGCACATTCTACAGATACGCAGTATTTT.